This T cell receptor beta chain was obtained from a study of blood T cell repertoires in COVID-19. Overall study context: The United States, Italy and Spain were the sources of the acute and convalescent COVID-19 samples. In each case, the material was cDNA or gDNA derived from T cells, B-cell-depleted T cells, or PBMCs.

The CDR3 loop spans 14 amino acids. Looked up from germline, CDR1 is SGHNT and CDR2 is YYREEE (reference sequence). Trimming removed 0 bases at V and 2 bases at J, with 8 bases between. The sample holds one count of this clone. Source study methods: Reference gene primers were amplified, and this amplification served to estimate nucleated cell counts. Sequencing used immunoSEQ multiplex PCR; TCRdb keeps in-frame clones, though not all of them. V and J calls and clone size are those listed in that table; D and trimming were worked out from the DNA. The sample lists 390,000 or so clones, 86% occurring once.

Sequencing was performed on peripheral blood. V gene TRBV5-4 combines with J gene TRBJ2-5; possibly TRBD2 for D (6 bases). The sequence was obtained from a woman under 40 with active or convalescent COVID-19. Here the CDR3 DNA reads TGTGCCAGCAGCTTGGGAGGGAGGCAAGAGACCCAGTACTTC. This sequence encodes CASSLGGRQETQYF.